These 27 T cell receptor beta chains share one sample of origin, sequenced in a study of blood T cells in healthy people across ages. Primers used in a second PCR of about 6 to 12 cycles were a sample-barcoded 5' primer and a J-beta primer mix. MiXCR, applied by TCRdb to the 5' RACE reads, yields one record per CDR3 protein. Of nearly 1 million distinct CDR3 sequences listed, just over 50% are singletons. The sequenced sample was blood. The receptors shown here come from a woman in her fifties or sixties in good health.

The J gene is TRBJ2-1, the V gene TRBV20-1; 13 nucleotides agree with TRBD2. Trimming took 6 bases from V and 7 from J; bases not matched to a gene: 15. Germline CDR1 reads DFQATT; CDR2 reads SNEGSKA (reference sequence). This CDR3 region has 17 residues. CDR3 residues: CSARTSGSRGSNNEQFF. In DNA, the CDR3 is TGCAGTGCGCGGACTAGCGGGAGCCGGGGTTCGAATAATGAGCAGTTCTTC.

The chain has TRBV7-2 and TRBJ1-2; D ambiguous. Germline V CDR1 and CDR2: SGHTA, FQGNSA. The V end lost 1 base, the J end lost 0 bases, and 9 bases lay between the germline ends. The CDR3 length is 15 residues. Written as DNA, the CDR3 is TGTGCCAGCAGCTTAGAAAAGGGCCCTAACTATGGCTACACCTTC. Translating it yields CASSLEKGPNYGYTF.

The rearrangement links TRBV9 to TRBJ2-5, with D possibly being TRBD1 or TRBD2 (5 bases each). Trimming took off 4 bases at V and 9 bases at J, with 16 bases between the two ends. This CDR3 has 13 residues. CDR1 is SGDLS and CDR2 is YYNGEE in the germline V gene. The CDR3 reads CASSTGTQWAQYF. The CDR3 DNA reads TGTGCCAGCAGCACCGGGACGCAGTGGGCCCAGTACTTC.

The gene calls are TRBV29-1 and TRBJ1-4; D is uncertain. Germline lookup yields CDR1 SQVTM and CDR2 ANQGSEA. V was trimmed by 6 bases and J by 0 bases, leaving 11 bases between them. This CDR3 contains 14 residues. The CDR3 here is CSVGFYATNEKLFF. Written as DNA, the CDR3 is TGCAGCGTGGGGTTTTACGCAACTAATGAAAAACTGTTTTTT.

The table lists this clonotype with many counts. Here the CDR3 reads CASSLLSGANVLTF. The DNA of the CDR3 is TGTGCCAGCAGTTTACTCTCTGGGGCCAACGTCCTGACTTTC. The V call is TRBV27, the J call TRBJ2-6; D is uncertain. The V end lost 2 bases, the J end lost 0 bases, and 2 bases lay between the germline ends. From germline, CDR1 is MNHEY and CDR2 SMNVEV (reference sequence). This CDR3 region has 14 residues.

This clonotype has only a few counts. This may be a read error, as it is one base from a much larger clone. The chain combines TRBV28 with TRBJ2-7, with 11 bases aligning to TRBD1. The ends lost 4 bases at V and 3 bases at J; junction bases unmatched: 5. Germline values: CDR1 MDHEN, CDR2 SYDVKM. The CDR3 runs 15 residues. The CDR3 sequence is CASSWIGTGGYEQYF. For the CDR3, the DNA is TGTGCCAGCAGTTGGATAGGGACAGGGGGCTACGAGCAGTACTTC.

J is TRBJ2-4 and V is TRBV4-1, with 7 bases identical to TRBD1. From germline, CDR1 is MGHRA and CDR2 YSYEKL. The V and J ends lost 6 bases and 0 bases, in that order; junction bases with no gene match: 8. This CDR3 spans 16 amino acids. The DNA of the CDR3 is TGCGCCAGCAGGGCAGGGGGTGGACTAGCCAAAAACATTCAGTACTTC. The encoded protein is CASRAGGGLAKNIQYF.

CDR3 DNA sequence: TGTGCCAGCAGTTCCAAGGGGGCCTACGAGCAGTACTTC. Residues: CASSSKGAYEQYF. V usage is TRBV27 and J usage is TRBJ2-7, with a tentative D call TRBD1 (6 bases). Trimming removed 4 bases from V and 2 bases from J, with 9 bases in between. CDR3 length equals 13 residues. CDR1 and CDR2 from the germline V gene are MNHEY and SMNVEV (reference sequence).

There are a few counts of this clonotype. The CDR3 DNA reads as TGCGCCAGCAGCCTATACCCGGGACTAGCGGGAGTCCCCATCTACGAGCAGTACTTC. Its protein product is CASSLYPGLAGVPIYEQYF. This sequence joins TRBV5-1 and TRBJ2-7; TRBD2 aligns across 14 bases. CDR1 SGHRS and CDR2 YFSETQ come from the germline V gene. Trimming removed 4 bases from V and 3 bases from J; junction bases left unmatched: 15. The CDR3 totals 19 residues.

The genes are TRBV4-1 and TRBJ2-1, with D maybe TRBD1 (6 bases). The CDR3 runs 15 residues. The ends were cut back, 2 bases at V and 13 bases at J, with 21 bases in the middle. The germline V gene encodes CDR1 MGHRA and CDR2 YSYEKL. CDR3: CASSQLQGIVQTQFF. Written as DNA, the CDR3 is TGCGCCAGCAGCCAACTACAGGGTATCGTGCAGACCCAGTTCTTC.

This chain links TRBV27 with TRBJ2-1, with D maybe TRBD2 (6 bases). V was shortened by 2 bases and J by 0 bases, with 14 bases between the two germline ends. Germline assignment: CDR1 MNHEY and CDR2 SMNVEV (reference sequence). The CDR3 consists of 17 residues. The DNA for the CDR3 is TGTGCCAGCAGTTTACGCCCCCCGGGAGTCTCCTACAATGAGCAGTTCTTC. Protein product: CASSLRPPGVSYNEQFF.

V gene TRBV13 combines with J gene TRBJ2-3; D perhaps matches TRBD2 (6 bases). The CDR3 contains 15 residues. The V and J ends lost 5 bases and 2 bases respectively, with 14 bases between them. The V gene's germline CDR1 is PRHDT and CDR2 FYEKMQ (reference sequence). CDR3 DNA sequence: TGTGCCAGCAGCCCCGGTGCGGGAACCACAGATACGCAGTATTTT. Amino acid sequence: CASSPGAGTTDTQYF.

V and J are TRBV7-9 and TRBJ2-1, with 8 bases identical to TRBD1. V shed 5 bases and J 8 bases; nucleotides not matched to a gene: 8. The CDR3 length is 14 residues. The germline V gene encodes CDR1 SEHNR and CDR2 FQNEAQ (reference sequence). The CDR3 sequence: CASSPRAGGDEQFF. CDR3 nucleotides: TGTGCCAGCAGCCCCCGTGCAGGGGGCGATGAGCAGTTCTTC.

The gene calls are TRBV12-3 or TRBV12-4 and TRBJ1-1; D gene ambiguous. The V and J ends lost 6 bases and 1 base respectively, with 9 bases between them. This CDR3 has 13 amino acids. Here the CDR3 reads CASSKDQNTEAFF. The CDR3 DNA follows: TGTGCCAGCAGCAAGGACCAGAACACTGAAGCTTTCTTT.

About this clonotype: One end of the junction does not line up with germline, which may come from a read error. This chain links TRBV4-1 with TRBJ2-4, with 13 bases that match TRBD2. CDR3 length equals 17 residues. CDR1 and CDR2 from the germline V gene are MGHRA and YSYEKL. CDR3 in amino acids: CANSQGTSGVSKNIQYF. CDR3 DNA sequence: TGCGCCAACAGCCAAGGGACTAGCGGGGTGTCCAAAAACATCCAGTACTTC.

CDR3 amino acids: CSATILGTGRENTDTQYF. CDR3 DNA: TGCAGTGCTACTATACTTGGGACAGGGAGGGAGAACACAGATACGCAGTATTTT. This chain joins TRBV20-1 and TRBJ2-3; 9 bases map to TRBD1. V dropped 4 bases and J dropped 2; count of bases not matched to a gene: 16. This CDR3 region has 18 residues. Per germline, CDR1 DFQATT and CDR2 SNEGSKA (reference sequence).

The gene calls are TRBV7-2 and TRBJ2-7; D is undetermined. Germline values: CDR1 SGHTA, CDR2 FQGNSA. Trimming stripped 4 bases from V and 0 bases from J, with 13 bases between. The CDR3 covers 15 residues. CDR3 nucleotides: TGTGCCAGCAGCTCCCCTCCGACTGTCTCCTACGAGCAGTACTTC. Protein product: CASSSPPTVSYEQYF.

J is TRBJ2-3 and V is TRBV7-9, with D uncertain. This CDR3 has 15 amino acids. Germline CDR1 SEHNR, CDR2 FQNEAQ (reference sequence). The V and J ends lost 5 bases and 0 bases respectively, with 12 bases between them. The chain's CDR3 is CASSLSLGSTDTQYF. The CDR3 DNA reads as TGTGCCAGCAGCCTCTCTCTAGGGAGCACAGATACGCAGTATTTT.

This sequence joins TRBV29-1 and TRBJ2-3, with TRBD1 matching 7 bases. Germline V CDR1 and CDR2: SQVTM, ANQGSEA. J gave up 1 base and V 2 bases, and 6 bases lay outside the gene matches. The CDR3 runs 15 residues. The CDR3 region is CSVETGTEGTDTQYF. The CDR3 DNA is TGCAGCGTTGAAACCGGGACAGAGGGCACAGATACGCAGTATTTT.

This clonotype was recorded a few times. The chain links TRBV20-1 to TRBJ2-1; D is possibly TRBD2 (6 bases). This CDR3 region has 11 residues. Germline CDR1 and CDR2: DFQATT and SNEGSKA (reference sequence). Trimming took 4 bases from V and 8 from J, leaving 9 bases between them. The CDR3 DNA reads TGCAGTGCTACGGGAGACTATGAGCAGTTCTTC. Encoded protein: CSATGDYEQFF.

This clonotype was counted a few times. The CDR3 is CASSLGDSGHTIYF. The CDR3 nucleotides are TGCGCCAGCAGCTTGGGGGACAGCGGACACACCATATATTTT. The chain uses TRBV5-1 and TRBJ1-3; TRBD1 matches 7 bases. The CDR3 is 14 residues long. Looked up from germline, CDR1 is SGHRS and CDR2 is YFSETQ. V dropped 0 bases and J dropped 8; count of bases not matched to a gene: 5.

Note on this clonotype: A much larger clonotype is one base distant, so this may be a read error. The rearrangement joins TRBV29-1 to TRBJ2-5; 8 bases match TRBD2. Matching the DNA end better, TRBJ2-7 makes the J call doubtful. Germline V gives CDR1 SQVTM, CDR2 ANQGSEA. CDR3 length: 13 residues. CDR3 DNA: TGCAGCGGGCGTACTAGCGGAACCTACGAGCAGTACTTC. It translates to CSGRTSGTYEQYF.

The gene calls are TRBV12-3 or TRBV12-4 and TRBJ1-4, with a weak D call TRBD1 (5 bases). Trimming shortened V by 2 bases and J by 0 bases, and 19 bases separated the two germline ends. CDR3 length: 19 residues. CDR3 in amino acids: CASSLSDRFLSATNEKLFF. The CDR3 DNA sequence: TGTGCCAGCAGTTTATCAGACAGATTCCTTTCCGCAACTAATGAAAAACTGTTTTTT.

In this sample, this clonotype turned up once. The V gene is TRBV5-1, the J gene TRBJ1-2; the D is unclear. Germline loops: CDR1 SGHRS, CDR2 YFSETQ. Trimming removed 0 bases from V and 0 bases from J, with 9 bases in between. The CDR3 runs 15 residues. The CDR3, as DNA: TGCGCCAGCAGCTTGGACGGCCCGACTAACTATGGCTACACCTTC. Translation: CASSLDGPTNYGYTF.

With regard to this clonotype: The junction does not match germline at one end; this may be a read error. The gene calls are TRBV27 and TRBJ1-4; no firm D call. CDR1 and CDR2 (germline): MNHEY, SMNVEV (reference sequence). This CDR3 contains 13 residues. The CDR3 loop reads CASSRFADEELFF. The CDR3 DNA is TGTGCCAGCAGTCGGTTCGCGGATGAAGAACTGTTTTTT. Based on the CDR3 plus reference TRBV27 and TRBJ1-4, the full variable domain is EAQVTQNPRYLITVTGKKLTVTCSQNMNHEYMSWYRQDPGLGLRQIYYSMNVEVTDKGDVPEGYKVSRKEKRNFPLILESPSPNQTSLYFCASSRFADEELFFGSGTQLSVL.

The CDR3 spells CASSCGTGGFDEQYF. The CDR3 DNA follows: TGTGCCAGCAGTTGCGGGACAGGGGGCTTCGACGAGCAGTACTTC. V is TRBV12-3 or TRBV12-4 and J is TRBJ2-7; 12 nucleotides line up with TRBD1. The CDR3 sequence is 15 residues long. V was clipped by 4 bases and J by 5 bases; unmatched bases: 6.

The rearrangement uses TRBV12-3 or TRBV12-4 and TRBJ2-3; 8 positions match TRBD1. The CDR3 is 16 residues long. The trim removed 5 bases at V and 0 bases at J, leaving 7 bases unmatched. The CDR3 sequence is CASSSMDRVSTDTQYF. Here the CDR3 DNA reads TGTGCCAGCAGTAGTATGGACAGGGTTAGCACAGATACGCAGTATTTT.